One and the same sample provided the 22 T cell receptor beta chains below, sequenced in a study of OX40 agonist ivuxolimab in advanced cancers. Repertoires were generated with immunoSEQ multiplex PCR, while TCRdb's copy carries only in-frame clones and drops some. The table includes some 17,000 clones, 72% detected once. The material was CD4+ or CD8+ T cells sorted from blood, obtained in a trial of the OX40 agonist ivuxolimab. The receptors shown here come from an adult with an advanced solid tumor such as melanoma, head and neck, liver or kidney cancer.

This chain uses TRBV11-2 with TRBJ2-1; a possible D gene is TRBD1 (6 bases). Trimming left V 2 bases short and J 6 bases short, with 14 bases between. The length of the CDR3 is 15 residues. The germline CDR1 and CDR2 sequences are SGHAT and FQNNGV. The CDR3 protein is CASSLSGVLFNEQFF. The DNA for the CDR3 is TGTGCCAGCAGCTTATCAGGGGTCCTCTTCAATGAGCAGTTCTTC. Together with reference TRBV11-2 and TRBJ2-1, the CDR3 gives the full variable domain: EAGVAQSPRYKIIEKRQSVAFWCNPISGHATLYWYQQILGQGPKLLIQFQNNGVVDDSQLPKDRFSAERLKGVDSTLKIQPAKLEDSAVYLCASSLSGVLFNEQFFGPGTRLTVL.

This chain uses TRBV5-6 with TRBJ1-2; D gene ambiguous. CDR1 SGHDT and CDR2 YYEEEE come from the germline V gene. Trimming took off 0 bases at V and 0 bases at J, with 15 bases between the two ends. The CDR3 runs 17 residues. The CDR3 bases are TGTGCCAGCAGCTTGGTCGGAGGGAGCCTAGCTAACTATGGCTACACCTTC. Its translation is CASSLVGGSLANYGYTF.

The chain employs TRBV6-6 and TRBJ2-3; 10 bases fit TRBD1. CDR3 size: 15 residues. The trim removed 5 bases at V and 4 bases at J, leaving 6 bases unmatched. CDR1 and CDR2 (germline): MNHNY, SVGAGI (reference sequence). The chain's CDR3 is CASSPRDRGADTQYF. The CDR3 bases are TGTGCCAGCAGTCCAAGGGACAGGGGAGCAGATACGCAGTATTTT.

The rearrangement joins TRBV2 to TRBJ2-7; 10 nucleotides line up with TRBD2. Germline-derived CDR1 and CDR2 are SNHLY and FYNNEI. With V trimmed by 4 bases and J by 3 bases, 3 bases remained unmatched. The CDR3 covers 14 residues. Here the CDR3 reads CASSVSGGYYEQYF. In nucleotides, the CDR3 is TGTGCCAGCAGTGTTAGCGGGGGGTACTACGAGCAGTACTTC.

The gene calls are TRBV28 and TRBJ2-5; D is unresolved. The CDR3 runs to 12 residues. Per germline, CDR1 MDHEN and CDR2 SYDVKM. Trimming left V 6 bases short and J 5 bases short, with 10 bases between. CDR3 sequence reads: CASSPEEETQYF. CDR3 DNA sequence: TGTGCCAGCAGCCCTGAGGAGGAGACCCAGTACTTC. Full variable domain (remainder filled in from reference TRBV28 and TRBJ2-5): DVKVTQSSRYLVKRTGEKVFLECVQDMDHENMFWYRQDPGLGLRLIYFSYDVKMKEKGDIPEGYSVSREKKERFSLILESASTNQTSMYLCASSPEEETQYFGPGTRLLVL.

This clone was observed a few times. J is TRBJ2-1 and V is TRBV7-8; 12 positions match TRBD2. Losses at the gene ends were 4 bases for V and 8 bases for J; bases not matched to a gene: 15. CDR3 length: 18 residues. Germline lookup yields CDR1 SGHVS and CDR2 FQNEAQ. The CDR3 loop is CASSWPLAGGPAIHEQFF. In DNA form, the CDR3 reads TGTGCCAGCAGCTGGCCTCTAGCGGGGGGGCCGGCGATCCATGAGCAGTTCTTC. Combining the CDR3 with reference TRBV7-8 and TRBJ2-1 gives the whole variable domain GAGVSQSPRYKVAKRGQDVALRCDPISGHVSLFWYQQALGQGPEFLTYFQNEAQLDKSGLPSDRFFAERPEGSVSTLKIQRTQQEDSAVYLCASSWPLAGGPAIHEQFFGPGTRLTVL.

This clone showed up just a few times. V usage is TRBV27 and J usage is TRBJ1-1; possibly TRBD1 for D (5 bases). Germline CDR1 is MNHEY and CDR2 is SMNVEV (reference sequence). The CDR3 is 11 residues long. Trimming removed 7 bases from V and 6 bases from J, with 9 bases in between. Here the CDR3 reads CASTRGAEAFF. The DNA of the CDR3 is TGTGCCAGCACCCGGGGGGCTGAAGCTTTCTTT.

The rearrangement joins TRBV27 to TRBJ1-5; D not resolved. V was cut by 3 bases and J by 3 bases, with 12 bases left in between. This CDR3 contains 15 residues. CDR1 MNHEY and CDR2 SMNVEV come from the germline V gene (reference sequence). The CDR3 region is CASSFLMAANQPQHF. As DNA, the CDR3 is TGTGCCAGCAGTTTCCTCATGGCAGCCAATCAGCCCCAGCATTTT.

This clone was seen a handful of times. CDR3 bases: TGTGCCAGCAGCGAGAACCCTTTGGGCTACACCTTC. Protein sequence: CASSENPLGYTF. The gene calls are TRBV7-9 and TRBJ1-2; D is uncertain. Germline V gives CDR1 SEHNR, CDR2 FQNEAQ (reference sequence). The CDR3 consists of 12 residues. The V end lost 5 bases, the J end lost 8 bases, and 12 bases lay between the germline ends.

The chain links TRBV25-1 to TRBJ2-5; tentative D call: TRBD2 (6 bases). The length of the CDR3 is 15 residues. With 2 bases removed from V and 7 bases from J, the gap between germline ends came to 17 bases. Germline V lookup: CDR1 MGHDK, CDR2 SYGVNS. The chain's CDR3 is CASSEGRGLYRTQYF. The CDR3 coding sequence is TGTGCCAGCAGTGAAGGGCGGGGCCTTTATCGGACCCAGTACTTC. The full variable domain, completed using reference TRBV25-1 and TRBJ2-5, is EADIYQTPRYLVIGTGKKITLECSQTMGHDKMYWYQQDPGMELHLIHYSYGVNSTEKGDLSSESTVSRIRTEHFPLTLESARPSHTSQYLCASSEGRGLYRTQYFGPGTRLLVL.

This chain connects TRBV29-1 to TRBJ2-7; no reliable D call. The CDR3 spans 12 residues. Germline V gene data show CDR1 as SQVTM and CDR2 as ANQGSEA. Trimming cost V 4 bases and J 2 bases, with 9 bases left between them. The CDR3 DNA reads as TGCAGCGTTGCAAACTGGGCCTACGAGCAGTACTTC. Its protein is CSVANWAYEQYF.

The chain links TRBV9 to TRBJ2-1; no clear D gene. The CDR3 contains 17 residues. CDR1 is SGDLS and CDR2 is YYNGEE in the germline V gene. V was pared by 4 bases and J by 5 bases, with 22 bases between. As DNA, the CDR3 is TGTGCCAGCAGCACTTCATACCACTTAGGGTCAAACAATGAGCAGTTCTTC. This translates into CASSTSYHLGSNNEQFF.

This clone was recorded many times. V is TRBV11-3 and J is TRBJ2-5; the D gene is possibly TRBD2 (5 bases). V shed 3 bases and J shed 5 bases, with 10 bases lying between them. The length of the CDR3 is 13 residues. The germline V gene encodes CDR1 SGHNT and CDR2 YENEEA. In DNA form, the CDR3 reads TGTGCCAGCAGCTTGAGGGCCAGGGAGACCCAGTACTTC. Its protein product is CASSLRARETQYF.

By frequency in the sample, this clone is medium-sized (0.01 to 0.1%). This chain joins TRBV2 and TRBJ1-1; no clear D. Germline lookup yields CDR1 SNHLY and CDR2 FYNNEI. Trimming shortened V by 1 base and J by 0 bases, and 9 bases separated the two germline ends. The CDR3 consists of 15 residues. Written as DNA, the CDR3 is TGTGCCAGCAGTGAAGGTAGGATCATGAACACTGAAGCTTTCTTT. This codes for CASSEGRIMNTEAFF.

The V gene is TRBV6-6, the J gene TRBJ2-2; no firm D call. This CDR3 spans 12 amino acids. Looked up from germline, CDR1 is MNHNY and CDR2 is SVGAGI (reference sequence). The V end lost 8 bases, the J end lost 7 bases, and 11 bases lay between the germline ends. This CDR3 is CASGPVVGELFF. The CDR3 nucleotides are TGTGCCAGCGGGCCGGTTGTCGGGGAGCTGTTTTTT.

The rearrangement uses TRBV7-3 and TRBJ2-3, with no clear D. Germline V lookup: CDR1 SGHTA, CDR2 FQGTGA. The CDR3 length is 15 residues. Trimming stripped 1 base from V and 1 base from J, with 9 bases between. The DNA for the CDR3 is TGTGCCAGCAGCTTAATATTCAGACGCACAGATACGCAGTATTTT. Its translation is CASSLIFRRTDTQYF.

The chain uses TRBV28 and TRBJ1-1; D remains ambiguous. The CDR3 runs to 13 residues. Per germline, CDR1 MDHEN and CDR2 SYDVKM. V was pared by 10 bases and J by 1 base, with 13 bases between. This CDR3 is CATLEGPNTEAFF. The CDR3 DNA sequence: TGTGCCACCCTAGAAGGCCCGAACACTGAAGCTTTCTTT.

The chain recombines TRBV6-5 with TRBJ1-2; a weak D match, TRBD1 (6 bases). Germline CDR1 MNHEY, CDR2 SVGAGI. V dropped 11 bases and J dropped 2 bases, with 9 bases sitting between them. The CDR3 is 11 amino acids. The DNA for the CDR3 is TGTGCCCTCGACAGGAACTATGGCTACACCTTC. Translated, it gives CALDRNYGYTF.

J is TRBJ1-1 and V is TRBV6-6; a possible D gene is TRBD1 (5 bases). Germline values: CDR1 MNHNY, CDR2 SVGAGI (reference sequence). The CDR3 consists of 13 residues. Trimming took off 2 bases at V and 3 bases at J, with 7 bases between the two ends. The CDR3 sequence: CASSYRGDTEAFF. The CDR3 coding sequence is TGTGCCAGCAGTTACCGGGGGGACACTGAAGCTTTCTTT.

CDR3 residues: CASSQDLRSNTGELFF. CDR3 DNA sequence: TGTGCCAGCAGCCAAGATTTGCGGTCGAACACCGGGGAGCTGTTTTTT. The V and J genes are TRBV14 and TRBJ2-2; D remains ambiguous. CDR1 is SGHDN, CDR2 FVKESK, per germline. The CDR3 contains 16 residues. V was cut by 0 bases and J by 0 bases, with 8 bases left in between.

This clone was picked up one time. This chain uses TRBV7-3 with TRBJ2-3; 8 bases are shared with TRBD1. This CDR3 comprises 18 residues. V gave up 5 bases and J gave up 0 bases; unmatched junction bases: 13. Germline loops: CDR1 SGHTA, CDR2 FQGTGA. CDR3 sequence (DNA): TGTGCCAGCAGCCTGGACAGGGTTGGCTACGCTAGCACAGATACGCAGTATTTT. This encodes CASSLDRVGYASTDTQYF.

The CDR3 DNA reads TGTGCCAGCAGTGAGACCTACAATGAGCAGTTCTTC. It encodes CASSETYNEQFF. This sequence joins TRBV6-1 and TRBJ2-1; D call uncertain. V lost 3 bases, J lost 2 bases, and 2 bases lay in between. Germline V gene sequence: CDR1 MNHNS, CDR2 SASEGT. This CDR3 region has 12 residues.